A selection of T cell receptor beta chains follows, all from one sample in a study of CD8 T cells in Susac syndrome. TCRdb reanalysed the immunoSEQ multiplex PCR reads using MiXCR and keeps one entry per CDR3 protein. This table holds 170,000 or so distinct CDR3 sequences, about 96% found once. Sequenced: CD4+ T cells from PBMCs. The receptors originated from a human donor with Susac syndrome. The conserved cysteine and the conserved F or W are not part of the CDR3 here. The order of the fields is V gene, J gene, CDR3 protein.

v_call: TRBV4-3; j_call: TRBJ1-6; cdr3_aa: ASSQDLALGSPLH
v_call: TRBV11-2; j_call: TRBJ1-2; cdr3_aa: ASSSIRREDGYT
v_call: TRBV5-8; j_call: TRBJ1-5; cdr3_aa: ASSPQYSNQPQH
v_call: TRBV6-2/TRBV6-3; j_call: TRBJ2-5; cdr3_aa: ASSLTPQETQY
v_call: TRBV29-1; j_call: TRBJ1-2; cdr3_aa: SVERAGLANYGYT
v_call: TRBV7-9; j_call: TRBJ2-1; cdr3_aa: ASSPEVSWGHNEQF
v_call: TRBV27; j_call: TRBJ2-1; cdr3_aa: ASWFLDSNNEQF
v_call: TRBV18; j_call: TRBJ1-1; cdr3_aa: ASSPPSGRYEAF
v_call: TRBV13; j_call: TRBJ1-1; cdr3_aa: ASSFSRTEAF
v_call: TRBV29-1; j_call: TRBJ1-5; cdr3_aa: SIRTGGVGQPQH
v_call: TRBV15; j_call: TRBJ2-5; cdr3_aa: ATRAGGRETQY
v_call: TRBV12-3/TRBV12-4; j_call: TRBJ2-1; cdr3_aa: ASSLTVRTYNEQF
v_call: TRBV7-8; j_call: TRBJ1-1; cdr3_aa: ASRGGRARDTEAF
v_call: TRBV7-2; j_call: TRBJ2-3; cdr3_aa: ATRLAGAPDTQY
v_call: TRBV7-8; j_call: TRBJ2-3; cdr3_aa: ASSSSGLTTDTQY
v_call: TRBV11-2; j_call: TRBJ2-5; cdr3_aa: ASSSPRSGSRETQY
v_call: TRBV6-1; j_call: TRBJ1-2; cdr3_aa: AGSVSTNYGYT
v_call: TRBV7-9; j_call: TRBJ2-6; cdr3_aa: ASNFGANVLT
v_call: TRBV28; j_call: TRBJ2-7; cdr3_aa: ASSLQQGREQY